A single sample is the source of the 12 T cell receptor beta chains below, sequenced in a study of OX40 agonist ivuxolimab in advanced cancers. The assay was immunoSEQ multiplex PCR, and TCRdb's table has in-frame clones only and misses some. Of tens of thousands of clones detected, roughly nine tenths appear once; the ten largest clones hold about 2.7%. Material: CD4+ or CD8+ T cells sorted from blood, obtained in a trial of the OX40 agonist ivuxolimab. These receptors were taken from an adult with an advanced solid tumor such as melanoma, head and neck, liver or kidney cancer.

This sequence joins TRBV6-1 and TRBJ2-1, with a weak D call TRBD2 (6 bases). V gave up 6 bases and J gave up 4 bases, with 16 bases separating them. CDR1 and CDR2 from the germline V gene are MNHNS and SASEGT. CDR3 length: 15 amino acids. The CDR3 nucleotides read TGTGCCAGCAGCCAAGGGACTCGTTTTTACAATGAGCAGTTCTTC. It is translated as CASSQGTRFYNEQFF.

The V and J genes are TRBV7-9 and TRBJ1-6; D not resolved. CDR3 length equals 14 residues. Germline assignment: CDR1 SEHNR and CDR2 FQNEAQ (reference sequence). Trimming took off 5 bases at V and 7 bases at J, with 12 bases between the two ends. CDR3 residues: CASSPESQNSPLHF. The CDR3 DNA sequence: TGTGCCAGCAGCCCAGAATCCCAGAATTCACCCCTCCACTTT.

The genes are TRBV30 and TRBJ2-2; 9 nucleotides match TRBD1. The germline V gene encodes CDR1 GTSNPN and CDR2 SVGIG (reference sequence). The length of the CDR3 is 14 residues. Germline trimming cut 5 bases from V and 1 base from J; bases unmatched to any gene: 2. Here the CDR3 DNA reads TGTGCCTGGGCGGGACAGGGGAACACCGGGGAGCTGTTTTTT. Translated, it gives CAWAGQGNTGELFF.

The CDR3 loop reads CASSLGTGGYNEQFF. CDR3 sequence (DNA): TGCGCCAGCAGCTTGGGGACAGGGGGCTACAATGAGCAGTTCTTC. The V gene is TRBV5-1, the J gene TRBJ2-1; TRBD1 matches at 10 bases. The J segment lost 3 bases and the V segment lost 0 bases, leaving 0 bases of the junction unmatched. Germline V gives CDR1 SGHRS, CDR2 YFSETQ. CDR3 length: 15 residues.

The CDR3 DNA is TGTGCCAGCAGTGAAGCGGTCACAGAGTGGAGCACTGAAGCTTTCTTT. This translates into CASSEAVTEWSTEAFF. The V and J genes are TRBV6-1 and TRBJ1-1; no firm D call. The CDR3 runs to 16 residues. Germline assignment: CDR1 MNHNS and CDR2 SASEGT. Trimming shortened V by 0 bases and J by 4 bases, and 15 bases separated the two germline ends.

The J gene is TRBJ2-3, the V gene TRBV5-1, with D unclear. The germline gives CDR1 SGHRS, CDR2 YFSETQ. V was pared by 4 bases and J by 5 bases, with 8 bases between. CDR3 size: 12 residues. CDR3 bases: TGCGCCAGCAGCCCCTCTGGAGATACGCAGTATTTT. It specifies CASSPSGDTQYF.

The chain employs TRBV27 and TRBJ2-3, with a possible D match to TRBD1 (5 bases). With 6 bases removed from V and 0 bases from J, the gap between germline ends came to 10 bases. There are 14 residues in the CDR3. Germline CDR1 is MNHEY and CDR2 is SMNVEV (reference sequence). The CDR3 spells CASRGVLSTDTQYF. CDR3 DNA: TGTGCCAGCAGAGGGGTACTTAGCACAGATACGCAGTATTTT.

The chain links TRBV18 to TRBJ2-1; 12 bases line up with TRBD2. Germline loops: CDR1 KGHSH, CDR2 LQKENI. The CDR3 is made up of 15 amino acids. J was trimmed by 10 bases and V by 5 bases; bases with no gene match: 9. The CDR3 sequence is CASSIGLAGYEEQFF. As DNA, the CDR3 is TGTGCCAGCTCAATCGGACTAGCGGGATACGAGGAGCAGTTCTTC.

The rearrangement uses TRBV14 and TRBJ2-1, with 9 bases matching TRBD2. The CDR3 totals 15 residues. Germline values: CDR1 SGHDN, CDR2 FVKESK. The junction had 6 bases not matched to a gene; V was cut back by 5 bases and J by 4 bases. CDR3 region: CASSSTSGSYNEQFF. As DNA, the CDR3 is TGTGCCAGCAGCTCGACTAGCGGATCTTACAATGAGCAGTTCTTC.

CDR3 sequence (DNA): TGTGCCAGCTCACCAGGGTTAGAAGAAAAACTGTTTTTT. Amino acids: CASSPGLEEKLFF. The rearrangement links TRBV18 to TRBJ1-4, with D unclear. Germline CDR1 and CDR2: KGHSH and LQKENI. V was pared by 2 bases and J by 8 bases, with 9 bases between. The CDR3 has 13 amino acids.

The V call is TRBV28, the J call TRBJ1-4, with 7 bases matching TRBD1. The germline V gene encodes CDR1 MDHEN and CDR2 SYDVKM. V shed 7 bases and J 1 base; nucleotides not matched to a gene: 6. The CDR3 sequence is 15 residues long. The CDR3 reads CASTLGGRTNEKLFF. The DNA of the CDR3 is TGTGCCAGCACCCTAGGGGGCAGAACTAATGAAAAACTGTTTTTT. Full variable domain (rest looked up from reference TRBV28 and TRBJ1-4): DVKVTQSSRYLVKRTGEKVFLECVQDMDHENMFWYRQDPGLGLRLIYFSYDVKMKEKGDIPEGYSVSREKKERFSLILESASTNQTSMYLCASTLGGRTNEKLFFGSGTQLSVL.

This sequence joins TRBV6-5 and TRBJ1-2; no definite D call. Germline V gene lookup returns CDR1 MNHEY and CDR2 SVGAGI. CDR3 size: 13 residues. Trimming pared 0 bases from V and 7 bases from J, leaving 9 bases between. The CDR3 reads CASSYSTFVGYTF. The DNA of the CDR3 is TGTGCCAGCAGTTACTCGACATTCGTTGGCTACACCTTC.